This TCR beta chain was observed in a study of T cells in Graves' hyperthyroidism and ophthalmopathy. Study-wide results and caveats: The model anticipated ophthalmopathy a median 6.5 months pre-onset.

This clonotype was recorded many times. Its antigen is not known. The CDR3 has 15 residues. V shed 2 bases and J 9 bases; nucleotides not matched to a gene: 5. Amplified TCR beta CDR3 regions derived from RNA transcripts. The HTBI primer set drove a first-round RT-PCR of the TCR CDR3. TCRdb reprocessed the multiplex PCR reads with MiXCR, giving one entry per CDR3 protein. The sample has 450,000 to 600,000 distinct CDR3 sequences; 12% to 15% are singletons. Isolation of PBMCs was performed on around 9.7 ml fresh peripheral blood. The specimen sequenced was blood. The chain joins TRBV12-3 or TRBV12-4 to TRBJ2-1; TRBD1 matches at 12 bases. The sequence was obtained from a woman between 40 and 55 years old with Graves' hyperthyroidism. The DNA of the CDR3 is TGTGCCAGCAGTTTATCCGGGACAGGGGGCAGTGAGCAGTTCTTC. It translates to CASSLSGTGGSEQFF.